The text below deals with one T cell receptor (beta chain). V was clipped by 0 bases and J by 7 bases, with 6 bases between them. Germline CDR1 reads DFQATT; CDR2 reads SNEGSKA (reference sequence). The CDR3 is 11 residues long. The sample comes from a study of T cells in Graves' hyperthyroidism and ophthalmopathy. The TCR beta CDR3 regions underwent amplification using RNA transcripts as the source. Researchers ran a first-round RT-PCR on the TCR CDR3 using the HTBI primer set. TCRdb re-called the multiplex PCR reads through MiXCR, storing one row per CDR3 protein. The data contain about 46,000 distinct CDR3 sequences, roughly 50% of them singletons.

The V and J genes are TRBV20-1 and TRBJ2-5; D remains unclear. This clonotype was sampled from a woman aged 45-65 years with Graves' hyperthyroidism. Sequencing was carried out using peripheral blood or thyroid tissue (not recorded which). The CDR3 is CSARDRGTQYF. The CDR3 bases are TGCAGTGCTAGAGATCGTGGGACCCAGTACTTC.